A single T cell receptor (beta chain) is shown here with its context. Its antigen remains undetermined. Base qualities are not recorded, but no much larger clone differs from it by a single base. These data originate in a study of cytomegalovirus exposure and HLA in healthy donors (dated by TCRdb to about 2017). Describing the broader study: An earlier analysis of 587 of the donors reported under 300 Gb of sequence data and about 120 million unique TCR beta sequences obtained from approximately 180 million T cells. Among roughly 400 genotyped donors of the cohort, an average of roughly 240,000 unique TCR beta nucleotide sequences were sequenced per donor, roughly a sixth of them non-productive. The study aimed to test whether cataloging public T cell receptors could reveal signatures of past pathogen exposure. In a later genetic analysis, genome-wide SNP genotypes for 398 of the 666 donors were used, and that subset was treated as a discovery cohort. High-throughput TCR immunosequencing, statistical association of individual TCRs with disease status, and machine learning were combined to predict cytomegalovirus infection status. In the later analysis, no new phenotypic data were used to find candidate immune exposures; instead, reliance was placed on TCR beta sequences and their occurrence across donors. Besides the first cohort of 500 to 700 subjects, a separate validation cohort made up of 95 to 150 different subjects was used. Of the roughly 400 genotyped donors, roughly 85% fell in the genetic ancestry cluster associated with self-reported Caucasian donors. All discovery cohort repertoires had been generated using a single sequencing platform. Because of strong linkage in the cohort, 4 to 6 DR-DQ haplotypes were treated as single units for association and clustering. Donor age, sex, ethnicity and CMV serostatus were compiled together with the repertoire data. The number of typed donors differed by locus: 629-630 for A, B, C, DRB1 and DQB1; 522 for DQA1; 600 to 610 for DPA1; and about 450 for DPB1. The study profiled the T cell repertoires of more than 500 subjects by immunosequencing and related them to cytomegalovirus serostatus. Class I and class II HLA loci were covered by the typing at four-digit resolution. Roughly 300 gigabases of sequencing data and tens of millions of unique TCR sequences made up an early release that covered about 640 HLA-typed donors. In an earlier analysis of over 550 of the donors, high-throughput TCR beta sequencing was used to judge whether each TCR beta V gene segment behaved as functional or pseudogenic. A later analysis re-examined previously published TCR beta repertoires from just over 650 donors and added high-resolution HLA genotyping to investigate patterns of TCR occurrence.

The paper as a whole reports these results and caveats: Because HLA typing was missing for some donors at each locus, association tests included only the typed subset. In both the original and validation cohorts, the classifier was reported to diagnose cytomegalovirus status with high specificity and sensitivity. In this cohort, only TCR beta chains were sequenced, and detectable features were limited by the absence of alpha or paired-chain data. Most CMV-associated TCR beta chains appeared to be HLA-restricted in a later analysis, and the HLA associations seemed to be driven largely by CMV exposure. A later analysis associated 15,000 or so TCR beta sequences with specific HLA alleles at a false discovery rate of 0.05. In vitro tests confirmed that a few of the cytomegalovirus-associated TCR beta chains recognize cytomegalovirus antigens. In a later analysis, several top co-occurrence clusters were reported to appear linked to parvovirus B19, influenza, CMV and Epstein-Barr virus. Because counts were too low, 15 or so rarely observed V segments, including chromosome 9 orphons, were excluded from the earlier analysis of 587 of the donors. A later analysis found that TCR association rates varied across HLA loci, with DRB1 alleles showing the most associated TCRs and HLA-C alleles the fewest. A later genetic analysis reported fewer N-insertions in productive TCRs among donors in an Asian-associated ancestry cluster than the approximately 670-donor mean. Correlated functional status among segregating V segments might be attributable to linkage disequilibrium, but an unknown experimental factor could not be ruled out. It was suggested by the authors that the approach could potentially be generalized to other disease states and immunological phenotypes. In a later genetic analysis, a missense DCLRE1C variant was associated with V-gene and J-gene trimming of TCR beta chains, and the association was replicated in an independent cohort. Most TCR sequences were seen in very few donors, while some public TCRs were found in many individuals. The only immune exposure information available for the cohort was CMV serostatus. The presence/absence analyses assumed that sequencing depth was roughly uniform across donors, and that assumption may not be true. When HLA alleles, especially DR and DQ, strongly co-occurred, attributing TCR associations to individual alleles was difficult. The study gave a list of some 150 TCR beta chains associated with cytomegalovirus. A further reported finding was that TCR beta sequences accurately predicted the HLA-A and HLA-B alleles for most subjects in the first cohort. Broadly in line with IMGT annotations, most TCR beta V segments showed up in productive rearrangements about 90% or about 30% of the time in an earlier analysis of some 590 of the donors. In a later analysis, HLA-associated TCR beta chains showed more clonal expansion and lower generation probabilities than non-associated chains that were equally common. A cluster of highly shared sequence variants was judged likely to represent a technical artifact of the sequencing pipeline. Some IMGT-functional V segments, including TRBV6-2 and TRBV6-3, could not be distinguished by the 87-base-pair reads and were therefore excluded.

Unmatched junction bases come to 16, with V trimmed by 5 bases and J by 4 bases. From a lookup of the germline V gene (reference sequence), CDR1 and CDR2 are SGHNT and YYREEE. From cysteine to phenylalanine, the CDR3 is 18 amino acids long. Here the CDR3 DNA is all that survives: 54 bases in frame from base 1. The cohort consisted of hundreds of healthy bone marrow donors. At the time of sampling, all cohort members were nominally healthy, though unrecorded immune exposures were likely present. The donor tested CMV seronegative and was one of the 352 seronegative cohort members. Every donor gave a peripheral blood sample, and the peripheral blood mononuclear cells from that sample were used for TCR beta sequencing. The Qiagen DNeasy Blood Extraction Kit was used to extract genomic DNA from the blood cell samples. Library generation was performed with the immunoSEQ multiplex PCR assay. The multiplex PCR relied on a mix of 60 forward primers for TCR Vbeta segments and 13 reverse primers for TCR Jbeta segments. Amplification of the CDR3 region of rearranged TCR beta genes was performed with a multiplex PCR assay on genomic DNA. Amplified TCR beta libraries were sequenced as 87-base-pair reads on the Illumina HiSeq System. Per the source publication's procedure: A later analysis counted tens of millions of unique TCR beta chains across the 640 or so repertoires, and some 11 million of these chains were shared by at least two donors. Raw reads were error-corrected and collapsed into unique sequences by a nearest-neighbor algorithm in which closely related sequences were merged to remove PCR and sequencing errors. CDR3 sequences were aligned to IMGT reference sequences to assign V, D and J gene segments. For a sequence to be retained, a match of at least six nucleotides to both a V gene segment and a J gene segment was required. Rearrangements were called productive when the CDR3 lacked stop codons and stayed in frame with V and J; all others were non-productive. CDR3 was defined according to IMGT convention as the region running from the second conserved V-encoded cysteine to the conserved J-encoded phenylalanine. In an earlier analysis of just under 600 of the donors, sequences lacking an unambiguous match to a single V gene segment were excluded. In an earlier analysis of around 590 of the donors, a V segment was called functional when productive rearrangements were above 56.7%, and segregating when the standard deviation between donors exceeded 5%. A statistical classification framework was developed to diagnose cytomegalovirus status using the catalog of TCR beta chain sequences. In a later analysis, V and J genes were assigned by comparing TCR nucleotide sequences against IMGT/GENE-DB human TR gene sequences. In a later analysis, CDR3 sequences and most-parsimonious VDJ recombination scenarios were assigned using the TCRdist pipeline. In a later analysis, every TCR beta chain was defined by the combination of its CDR3 amino acid sequence and its V-gene family, and reads without a unique V-gene family were dropped. In a later analysis, 450 to 600 highly shared, low-generation-probability nucleotide sequences were removed to address suspected cross-contamination and a sequencing artifact. In a later analysis, a clonal expansion index for each public chain was calculated from normalized within-repertoire ranks of inferred template counts. In a later analysis, generation probabilities were computed with a VDJ recombination model fitted to out-of-frame rearrangements, and the resulting probabilities were checked against IGoR. A later analysis scored TCR-TCR, TCR-HLA and TCR-CMV co-occurrence with hypergeometric tests, applying a repertoire-size bias correction to TCR pairs. To estimate false discovery rates, a later analysis permuted the HLA or CMV assignments 20 times. In a later analysis, co-occurring TCRs were grouped using DBSCAN, and TCRdist sequence similarity was added for clustering within HLA-allele-positive subsets. Co-occurrence clustering excluded repertoires with fewer than 30,000 or more than 120,000 public chains, plus five with anomalous nucleotide sharing. This is the immuneACCESS table as TCRdb keeps it, with only in-frame sequences that have V and J called. A part of the clones is gone; compared with another copy, unresolved V genes explain less than half, and the rest is unexplained. V and J calls and clone size come straight from that table; D and trimming were deduced from the DNA. This sample gives around 130,000 clones in total; 70% to 90% of them show up just once. The ten top clones hold roughly 1.8% of the sample.

This sequence was found in a boy younger than 18 in good health and CMV-seronegative. Material: PBMCs. The sequence links TRBV5-4 to TRBJ2-3; TRBD2 aligns with 10 central bases. The nucleotide sequence is TGTGCCAGCAGAGATTCGGCACAAGCGGGAGGGCCATCAGATACGCAGTATTTT. Its amino acids are CASRDSAQAGGPSDTQYF.